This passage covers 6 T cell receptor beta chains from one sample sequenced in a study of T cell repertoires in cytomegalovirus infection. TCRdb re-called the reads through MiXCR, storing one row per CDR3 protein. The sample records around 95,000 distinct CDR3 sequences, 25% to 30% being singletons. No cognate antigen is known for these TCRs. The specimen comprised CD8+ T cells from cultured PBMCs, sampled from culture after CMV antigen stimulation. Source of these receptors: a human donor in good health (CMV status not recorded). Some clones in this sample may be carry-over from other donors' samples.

CDR3 DNA sequence: TGCAGTGCTAGCAATCAGGGACCAATCTATGGCTACACCTTC. Its protein is CSASNQGPIYGYTF. This chain joins TRBV20-1 and TRBJ1-2, with a tentative D call TRBD1 (5 bases). Trimming cost V 3 bases and J 4 bases, with 15 bases left between them. Germline CDR1 is DFQATT and CDR2 is SNEGSKA (reference sequence). The CDR3 has 14 amino acids.

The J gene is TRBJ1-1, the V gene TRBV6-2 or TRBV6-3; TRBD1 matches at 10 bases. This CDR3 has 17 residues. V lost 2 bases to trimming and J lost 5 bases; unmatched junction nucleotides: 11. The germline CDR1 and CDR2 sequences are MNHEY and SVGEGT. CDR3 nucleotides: TGTGCCAGCAGTTACCCATCACAGGGACAGGGGAGGACTGAAGCTTTCTTT. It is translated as CASSYPSQGQGRTEAFF.

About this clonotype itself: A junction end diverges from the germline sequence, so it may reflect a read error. CDR3 in amino acids: CASNLKRNYEQYF. The CDR3 DNA reads as TGTGCCAGCAACTTAAAACGGAACTACGAGCAGTACTTC. V usage is TRBV7-6 and J usage is TRBJ2-7; D unclear. The germline V gene has CDR1 SGHVS and CDR2 FNYEAQ. This CDR3 spans 13 amino acids. Drawing the rest from reference TRBV7-6 and TRBJ2-7, the complete variable domain is GAGVSQSPRYKVTKRGQDVALRCDPISGHVSLYWYRQALGQGPEFLTYFNYEAQQDKSGLPNDRFSAERPEGSISTLTIQRTEQRDSAMYRCASNLKRNYEQYFGPGTRLTVT.

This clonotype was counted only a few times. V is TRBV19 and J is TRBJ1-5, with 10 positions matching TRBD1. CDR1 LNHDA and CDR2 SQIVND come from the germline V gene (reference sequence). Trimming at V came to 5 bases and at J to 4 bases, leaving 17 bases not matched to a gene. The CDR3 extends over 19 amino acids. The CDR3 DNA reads TGTGCCAGTAGTCTAACCCCGGGACAGGGGTCTAGTATAAATCAGCCCCAGCATTTT. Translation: CASSLTPGQGSSINQPQHF.

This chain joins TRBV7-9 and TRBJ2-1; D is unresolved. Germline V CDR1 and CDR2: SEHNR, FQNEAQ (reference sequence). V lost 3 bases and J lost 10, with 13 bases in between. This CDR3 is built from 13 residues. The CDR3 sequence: CASSFMTPFEQFF. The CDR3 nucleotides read TGTGCCAGCAGCTTCATGACCCCTTTCGAGCAGTTCTTC.

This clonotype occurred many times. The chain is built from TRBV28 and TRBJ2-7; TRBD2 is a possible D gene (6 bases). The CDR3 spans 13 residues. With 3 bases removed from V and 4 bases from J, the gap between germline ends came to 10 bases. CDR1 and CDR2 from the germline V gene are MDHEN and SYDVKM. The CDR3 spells CASSLGGWYEQYF. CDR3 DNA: TGTGCCAGCAGTTTGGGGGGATGGTACGAGCAGTACTTC.